The 32 T cell receptor beta chains below were found in one sample sequenced in a study of blood T cell repertoires in COVID-19. Assay used: immunoSEQ multiplex PCR; TCRdb lists only in-frame clones, some missing. The data contain about 35,000 clones, 80% to 90% of them singletons. What was sequenced was peripheral blood. The receptors come from a human donor in a cohort sampled during active COVID-19.

This clone showed up just a few times. The gene calls are TRBV30 and TRBJ2-1; 7 bases are a match to TRBD1. This CDR3 is built from 12 residues. Germline CDR1 is GTSNPN and CDR2 is SVGIG (reference sequence). The J segment lost 2 bases and the V segment lost 7 bases, leaving 2 bases of the junction unmatched. The CDR3 region has the DNA TGTGCCTTAGACAGGGCCTACAATGAGCAGTTCTTC. It specifies CALDRAYNEQFF.

The V gene is TRBV5-1, the J gene TRBJ2-7; tentative D call: TRBD1 (6 bases). This CDR3 is built from 14 residues. Germline CDR1 and CDR2: SGHRS and YFSETQ. The germline V and J ends were trimmed by 4 bases and 6 bases, with 17 bases remaining between them. The CDR3 sequence is CASSPSSQGIEQYF. The CDR3 bases are TGCGCCAGCAGCCCAAGCTCTCAGGGGATCGAGCAGTACTTC.

The rearrangement uses TRBV5-4 and TRBJ2-1; 10 bases fit TRBD1. From germline, CDR1 is SGHNT and CDR2 YYREEE (reference sequence). This CDR3 contains 15 residues. J gave up 3 bases and V 4 bases, and 4 bases lay outside the gene matches. DNA of the CDR3: TGTGCCAGCAGCGCCGGGACAGGGGACTACAATGAGCAGTTCTTC. Translation: CASSAGTGDYNEQFF.

The chain uses TRBV6-5 and TRBJ1-4; tentative D call: TRBD1 (6 bases). The CDR3 is 14 residues long. Trimming cost V 4 bases and J 3 bases, with 9 bases left between them. Germline lookup yields CDR1 MNHEY and CDR2 SVGAGI. CDR3 sequence (DNA): TGTGCCAGCAGTTCACAGGGCTCTAATGAAAAACTGTTTTTT. It encodes CASSSQGSNEKLFF.

J is TRBJ1-1 and V is TRBV5-5, with TRBD1 identical over 8 bases. This CDR3 has 14 amino acids. The germline V gene encodes CDR1 SGHKS and CDR2 YYEKEE (reference sequence). V was pared by 0 bases and J by 7 bases, with 5 bases of the junction left unmatched. CDR3 nucleotide sequence: TGTGCCAGCAGCTTGGCCGACAGGGGTGGTGAAGCTTTCTTT. This codes for CASSLADRGGEAFF.

V usage is TRBV2 and J usage is TRBJ2-3; TRBD2 matches at 7 bases. V dropped 7 bases and J dropped 5; count of bases not matched to a gene: 3. From germline, CDR1 is SNHLY and CDR2 FYNNEI. The CDR3 contains 12 residues. The CDR3 DNA follows: TGTGCCAGCATTTTAGCGGGAGATACGCAGTATTTT. It yields the protein CASILAGDTQYF.

This clone is a singleton in its sample. This chain joins TRBV3-1 (or the pseudogene TRBV3-2) and TRBJ2-5; 7 nucleotides line up with TRBD1. The CDR3 runs to 14 residues. Germline V gives CDR1 LGHDT, CDR2 YNNKEL (reference sequence). Unmatched junction bases numbered 7, after V lost 5 bases and J lost 4 bases. CDR3 nucleotides: TGTGCCAGCAGCTCCGACAGGGTTCGAGAGACCCAGTACTTC. Amino acid sequence: CASSSDRVRETQYF.

The chain is built from TRBV13 and TRBJ2-3; possibly TRBD2 for D (5 bases). The CDR3 has 14 residues. Germline-derived CDR1 and CDR2 are PRHDT and FYEKMQ (reference sequence). Trimming shortened V by 4 bases and J by 0 bases, and 8 bases separated the two germline ends. CDR3 sequence: CASSWTGSTDTQYF. DNA for the CDR3: TGTGCCAGCAGCTGGACTGGGAGCACAGATACGCAGTATTTT.

The rearrangement uses TRBV5-6 and TRBJ1-2; D remains unclear. Trimming shortened V by 7 bases and J by 3 bases, and 16 bases separated the two germline ends. CDR1 is SGHDT, CDR2 YYEEEE, per germline. CDR3 size: 14 residues. The CDR3: CASRNKVRDYGYTF. CDR3 nucleotide sequence: TGTGCCAGCCGTAATAAGGTACGGGACTATGGCTACACCTTC.

This clone has a single count. This sequence joins TRBV29-1 and TRBJ1-1; no firm D call. Per germline, CDR1 SQVTM and CDR2 ANQGSEA. Trimming cost V 4 bases and J 0 bases, with 6 bases left between them. The CDR3 sequence is 12 residues long. The CDR3 sequence is CSVGGLNTEAFF. For the CDR3, the DNA is TGCAGCGTTGGTGGGCTGAACACTGAAGCTTTCTTT.

This clone occurred a few times. The chain employs TRBV7-2 and TRBJ2-7; 8 positions agree with TRBD1. The germline V gene has CDR1 SGHTA and CDR2 FQGNSA. Losses at the gene ends were 4 bases for V and 5 bases for J; bases not matched to a gene: 16. CDR3 size: 17 residues. The CDR3: CASSYSISWQGADEQYF. The CDR3 DNA reads TGTGCCAGCAGCTATTCCATTAGTTGGCAGGGGGCGGACGAGCAGTACTTC.

This clone was counted a single time. CDR3: CASSLASSYNEQFF. In nucleotides, the CDR3 is TGTGCCAGCAGCTTAGCTAGCTCCTACAATGAGCAGTTCTTC. The gene calls are TRBV7-8 and TRBJ2-1, with D hard to call. The CDR3 contains 14 residues. V gave up 0 bases and J gave up 0 bases, with 3 bases separating them. Germline lookup yields CDR1 SGHVS and CDR2 FQNEAQ. Supplemented by reference TRBV7-8 and TRBJ2-1, the full variable domain reads GAGVSQSPRYKVAKRGQDVALRCDPISGHVSLFWYQQALGQGPEFLTYFQNEAQLDKSGLPSDRFFAERPEGSVSTLKIQRTQQEDSAVYLCASSLASSYNEQFFGPGTRLTVL.

V gene TRBV27 combines with J gene TRBJ2-5; 7 positions match TRBD1. V shed 5 bases and J 1 base; nucleotides not matched to a gene: 4. The germline CDR1 and CDR2 sequences are MNHEY and SMNVEV (reference sequence). CDR3 length: 14 amino acids. The CDR3 DNA sequence: TGTGCCAGCAGTAAAAGGGACAGCCAAGAGACCCAGTACTTC. This sequence encodes CASSKRDSQETQYF.

The DNA for the CDR3 is TGTGCCAGCAGTAGGGGACAGGGTTGGACTGAAGCTTTCTTT. Translated, it gives CASSRGQGWTEAFF. The chain links TRBV25-1 to TRBJ1-1, with TRBD1 matching 9 bases. V lost 5 bases and J lost 5; bases outside the gene matches: 6. CDR3 size: 14 residues. Germline values: CDR1 MGHDK, CDR2 SYGVNS. Based on the CDR3 plus reference TRBV25-1 and TRBJ1-1, the full variable domain is EADIYQTPRYLVIGTGKKITLECSQTMGHDKMYWYQQDPGMELHLIHYSYGVNSTEKGDLSSESTVSRIRTEHFPLTLESARPSHTSQYLCASSRGQGWTEAFFGQGTRLTVV.

CDR3 nucleotide sequence: TGTGCCAGCAGCCCCAGGGACAGGGGGCGTTGGAGCAATCAGCCCCAGCATTTT. Amino acids: CASSPRDRGRWSNQPQHF. The chain links TRBV7-6 to TRBJ1-5; 12 bases match TRBD1. CDR1 and CDR2 (germline): SGHVS, FNYEAQ. Trimming removed 5 bases from V and 1 base from J; junction bases left unmatched: 9. This CDR3 has 18 amino acids.

The chain recombines TRBV25-1 with TRBJ1-1, with D unclear. The CDR3 length is 16 residues. V gave up 4 bases and J gave up 3 bases, with 18 bases separating them. Germline V gene lookup returns CDR1 MGHDK and CDR2 SYGVNS. The CDR3 spells CASSGYGPGIDTEAFF. The CDR3 region has the DNA TGTGCCAGCAGTGGCTACGGCCCGGGAATTGACACTGAAGCTTTCTTT.

The chain combines TRBV30 with TRBJ2-7, with a tentative D call TRBD2 (6 bases). Germline V gene sequence: CDR1 GTSNPN, CDR2 SVGIG (reference sequence). This CDR3 comprises 16 residues. V shed 4 bases and J shed 1 base, with 20 bases lying between them. The DNA of the CDR3 is TGTGCCTGGACTCCCACGGGAGTAATGGGTTCCTACGAGCAGTACTTC. Its translation is CAWTPTGVMGSYEQYF.

The chain joins TRBV28 to TRBJ1-4; tentatively, D is TRBD1 (5 bases). Between the trimmed V and J ends, which lost 3 bases and 2 bases, there was a span of 10 bases. This CDR3 is built from 15 residues. Germline V gene sequence: CDR1 MDHEN, CDR2 SYDVKM. The CDR3 bases are TGTGCCAGCAGTTTCGTCTGGGGCACTAATGAAAAACTGTTTTTT. It encodes CASSFVWGTNEKLFF.

CDR3 loop: CASSPGEGRGRTDTQYF. CDR3 bases: TGTGCCAGCAGCCCAGGGGAGGGTCGGGGGCGCACAGATACGCAGTATTTT. The V and J genes are TRBV7-6 and TRBJ2-3, with D possibly TRBD2 on 7 matching bases. The CDR3 is made up of 17 amino acids. V lost 5 bases and J 1 base, leaving 19 bases between the germline ends. CDR1 is SGHVS and CDR2 is FNYEAQ in the germline V gene.

The chain couples TRBV7-3 to TRBJ2-6; TRBD1 matches 7 bases. V lost 5 bases, J lost 0 bases, and 10 bases stayed unmatched. CDR1 SGHTA and CDR2 FQGTGA come from the germline V gene. The CDR3 spans 18 residues. CDR3 in DNA: TGTGCCAGCAGCCAGACCGGGACAGCTCTCTCTGGGGCCAACGTCCTGACTTTC. It yields the protein CASSQTGTALSGANVLTF.

The V gene is TRBV28, the J gene TRBJ2-1, with D possibly matching TRBD1 (5 bases). The CDR3 sequence is 11 residues long. Germline lookup yields CDR1 MDHEN and CDR2 SYDVKM. Trimming cost V 6 bases and J 5 bases, with 5 bases left between them. The CDR3 DNA is TGTGCCAGCAGACAGGACAATGAGCAGTTCTTC. The encoded protein is CASRQDNEQFF.

The gene calls are TRBV29-1 and TRBJ2-3; 10 nucleotides agree with TRBD1. There are 10 residues in the CDR3. Germline trimming cut 7 bases from V and 10 bases from J; bases unmatched to any gene: 2. The germline gives CDR1 SQVTM, CDR2 ANQGSEA. CDR3 DNA: TGCAGCGGGGGGACAGGGGCGCAGTATTTT. It is translated as CSGGTGAQYF.

The V gene is TRBV27, the J gene TRBJ2-5; 12 nucleotides agree with TRBD2. Trimming at V came to 6 bases and at J to 2 bases, leaving 4 bases not matched to a gene. This CDR3 spans 15 amino acids. Germline assignment: CDR1 MNHEY and CDR2 SMNVEV (reference sequence). DNA for the CDR3: TGTGCCAGCAGATTGACTAGCGGGGGACAAGAGACCCAGTACTTC. Its translation: CASRLTSGGQETQYF.

J is TRBJ2-6 and V is TRBV7-2; D might be TRBD2 (7 bases). V lost 5 bases to trimming and J lost 0 bases, with 14 bases between them. Germline CDR1 reads SGHTA; CDR2 reads FQGNSA. The CDR3 is 17 residues long. CDR3 loop: CASSVRGGPSGANVLTF. The CDR3 coding sequence is TGTGCCAGCAGCGTGCGCGGGGGCCCCTCTGGGGCCAACGTCCTGACTTTC.

This clone was seen more than once but under ten times. This sequence joins TRBV2 and TRBJ2-7; 12 bases match TRBD2. Germline CDR1 SNHLY, CDR2 FYNNEI. There are 16 residues in the CDR3. Germline trimming cut 8 bases from V and 0 bases from J; bases unmatched to any gene: 8. The CDR3 sequence: CASETSGSPGSYEQYF. In nucleotides, the CDR3 is TGTGCCAGCGAGACTAGCGGGAGTCCAGGCTCCTACGAGCAGTACTTC.

This clone was recorded once. The chain employs TRBV2 and TRBJ2-1, with 7 nucleotides matching TRBD2. Germline trimming cut 4 bases from V and 4 bases from J; bases unmatched to any gene: 7. CDR3 length: 15 amino acids. Looked up from germline, CDR1 is SNHLY and CDR2 is FYNNEI. The CDR3 DNA reads as TGTGCCAGCAGTGCCTTGGGGGGGGTATACAATGAGCAGTTCTTC. Its protein is CASSALGGVYNEQFF.

This clone was observed a single time. J is TRBJ1-4 and V is TRBV19; 7 nucleotides match TRBD1. Germline lookup yields CDR1 LNHDA and CDR2 SQIVND (reference sequence). This CDR3 spans 14 amino acids. After removal of 6 bases from V and 6 bases from J, the junction contained 7 bases not matched to a gene. DNA for the CDR3: TGTGCCAGTAGGAGGACAGGAAGTGATGAAAAACTGTTTTTT. Translation: CASRRTGSDEKLFF.

This clone was seen just once. The rearrangement links TRBV4-3 to TRBJ2-7; maybe TRBD2 (6 bases). This CDR3 contains 15 residues. The germline V gene has CDR1 LGHNA and CDR2 YSLEER. The germline V and J ends were trimmed by 0 bases and 4 bases, with 13 bases remaining between them. The CDR3 DNA reads TGCGCCAGCAGCCAAGACATGTCCGGGAGTTACGAGCAGTACTTC. Protein product: CASSQDMSGSYEQYF.

V gene TRBV5-1 combines with J gene TRBJ2-3; the match to TRBD2 covers 11 bases. CDR1 and CDR2 (germline): SGHRS, YFSETQ. Trimming cost V 5 bases and J 5 bases; bases outside gene matches: 7. The CDR3 extends over 15 amino acids. The CDR3 DNA follows: TGCGCCAGCAGGGTAGCGGGAGGGCCAGGAGATACGCAGTATTTT. Translated: CASRVAGGPGDTQYF. The whole variable domain, filled in from reference TRBV5-1 and TRBJ2-3, reads KAGVTQTPRYLIKTRGQQVTLSCSPISGHRSVSWYQQTPGQGLQFLFEYFSETQRNKGNFPGRFSGRQFSNSRSEMNVSTLELGDSALYLCASRVAGGPGDTQYFGPGTRLTVL.

The CDR3 sequence is CAISESATTGVEQYF. In DNA form, the CDR3 reads TGTGCCATCAGTGAGTCGGCCACTACAGGGGTCGAGCAGTACTTC. The chain employs TRBV10-3 and TRBJ2-7, with TRBD1 identical over 7 bases. The junction had 8 bases not matched to a gene; V was cut back by 0 bases and J by 6 bases. The CDR3 loop spans 15 amino acids. Germline V gene data show CDR1 as ENHRY and CDR2 as SYGVKD.

The V call is TRBV5-1, the J call TRBJ1-2; D is possibly TRBD1 (6 bases). The CDR3 is made up of 14 amino acids. Germline lookup yields CDR1 SGHRS and CDR2 YFSETQ. V lost 1 base to trimming and J lost 4 bases, with 11 bases between them. The CDR3 coding sequence is TGCGCCAGCAGCTTGAACAGGGTCGGCTATGGCTACACCTTC. Translated, it gives CASSLNRVGYGYTF.

The CDR3 sequence: CASSPLRQGVGANVLTF. The CDR3, as DNA: TGTGCCAGCTCACCACTGCGACAGGGGGTCGGGGCCAACGTCCTGACTTTC. The rearrangement links TRBV18 to TRBJ2-6; 9 bases match TRBD1. Germline V gene data show CDR1 as KGHSH and CDR2 as LQKENI. Unmatched junction bases numbered 5, after V lost 1 base and J lost 4 bases. This CDR3 has 17 amino acids.